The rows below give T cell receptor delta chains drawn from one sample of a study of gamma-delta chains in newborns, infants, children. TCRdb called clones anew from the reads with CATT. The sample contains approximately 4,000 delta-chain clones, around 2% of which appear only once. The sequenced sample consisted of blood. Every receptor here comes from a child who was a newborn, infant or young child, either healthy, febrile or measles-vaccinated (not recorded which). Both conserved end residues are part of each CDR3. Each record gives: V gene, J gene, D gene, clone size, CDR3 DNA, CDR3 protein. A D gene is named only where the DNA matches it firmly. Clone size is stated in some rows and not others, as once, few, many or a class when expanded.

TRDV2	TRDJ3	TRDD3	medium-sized	TGTGCCTGTGACACCGTACTGGGGGATACGTTAAGCTCCTGGGACACCCGACAGATGTTTTTC	CACDTVLGDTLSSWDTRQMFF
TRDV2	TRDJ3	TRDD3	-	TGTGCCTGTGACACCTGGGGGATACAGGGCTCCTGGGACACCCGACAGATGTTTTTC	CACDTWGIQGSWDTRQMFF
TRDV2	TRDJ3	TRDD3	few	TGTGCCTGTGACACTGGGGGATACCAGAGCTCCTGGGACACCCGACAGATGTTTTTC	CACDTGGYQSSWDTRQMFF
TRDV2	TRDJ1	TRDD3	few	TGTGCCTGTGACATACTGGGGGATATGGACACCGATAAACTCATCTTT	CACDILGDMDTDKLIF
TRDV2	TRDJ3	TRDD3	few	TGTGCCTGTGACACCGGACTGGGGGATAAAAGAAGGCCCTCCTGGGACACCCGACAGATGTTTTTC	CACDTGLGDKRRPSWDTRQMFF
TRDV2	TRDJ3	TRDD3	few	TGTGCCTGTGACGGGATACGCAGCTCCTGGGACACCCGACAGATGTTTTTC	CACDGIRSSWDTRQMFF
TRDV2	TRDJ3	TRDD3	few	TGTGCCTGTGGCACCGTGCTGGGGGATACCTGGGACACCCGACAGATGTTTTTC	CACGTVLGDTWDTRQMFF
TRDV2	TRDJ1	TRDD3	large	TGTGCCTGTGACTCCGTCGGACTGCGGGGGATAGAGTACACCGATAAACTCATCTTT	CACDSVGLRGIEYTDKLIF
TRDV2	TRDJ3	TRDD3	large	TGTGCCTGTGACACCGGTCACTGGGGGAAGTTCTCCTGGGACACCCGACAGATGTTTTTC	CACDTGHWGKFSWDTRQMFF
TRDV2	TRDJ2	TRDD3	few	TGTGCCTGTGACCGCCTGGGGGATTCGGAAGCACAACTCTTCTTT	CACDRLGDSEAQLFF
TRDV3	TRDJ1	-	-	TGTGCCTTTACTCCAGGCCTTCCTACGGGGGATACCCTCGCCAACACCGATAAACTCATCTTT	CAFTPGLPTGDTLANTDKLIF
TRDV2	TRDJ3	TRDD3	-	TGTGCCTGTGACGGGGGATACATTGATAGCTCCTGGGACACCCGACAGATGTTTTTC	CACDGGYIDSSWDTRQMFF
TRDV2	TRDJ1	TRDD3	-	TGTGCCTGTGACGCCGTGGGGGATAACACCGATAAACTCATCTTT	CACDAVGDNTDKLIF
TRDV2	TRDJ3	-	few	TGTGCCTGTGACTCAGCTGGGGACAGCTCCTGGGACACCCGACAGATGTTTTTC	CACDSAGDSSWDTRQMFF
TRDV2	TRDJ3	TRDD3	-	TGTGCCTGTGACACCGTGTACTGGGGGAGCCACTCCTGGGACACCCGACAGATGTTTTTC	CACDTVYWGSHSWDTRQMFF
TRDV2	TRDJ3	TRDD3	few	TGTGCCTGTGACACCGTGGGGGAGAGCTCCTGGGACGCCCGACAGATGTTTTTC	CACDTVGESSWDARQMFF
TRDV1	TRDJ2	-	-	TGTGCTCTTGGGGAACCCAACTTCCTTCGACCGCTGCCGCACCATCTTACAGCACAACTCTTCTTT	CALGEPNFLRPLPHHLTAQLFF
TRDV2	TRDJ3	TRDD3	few	TGTGCCTGTGACAAACCAGGGGGGATACGCTCCTGGGACACCCGACAGATGTTTTTC	CACDKPGGIRSWDTRQMFF
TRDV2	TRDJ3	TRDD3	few	TGTGCCTGTGACACCGGCTGGGGGATACGAAAGACCTCCTGGGACACCCGACAGATGTTTTTC	CACDTGWGIRKTSWDTRQMFF
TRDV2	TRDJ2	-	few	TGTGCCTGTGTTGGGGATCGCCCCTCTTTGACAGCACAACTCTTCTTT	CACVGDRPSLTAQLFF
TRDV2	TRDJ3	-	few	TGTGCCTGTGACACCTGGGGATCCCTAAGCTCCTGGGACACCCGACAGATGTTTTTC	CACDTWGSLSSWDTRQMFF
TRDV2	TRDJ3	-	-	TGTGCCTGTGACACGGTACGCGGGAGCTCCTGGGACACCCGACAGATGTTTTTC	CACDTVRGSSWDTRQMFF
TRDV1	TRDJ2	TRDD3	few	TGTGCTCTTGGGGAAAGCGTCCCGGGGATACTAAAGTTGACAGCACAACTCTTCTTT	CALGESVPGILKLTAQLFF
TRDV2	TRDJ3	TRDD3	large	TGTGCCTGTGACTCAGTACTGGGGGATACGGATTGGGACACCCGACAGATGTTTTTC	CACDSVLGDTDWDTRQMFF
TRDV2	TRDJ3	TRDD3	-	TGTGCCTGTGATGTACTGGGGGATACCCGGGACACCCGACAGATGTTTTTC	CACDVLGDTRDTRQMFF
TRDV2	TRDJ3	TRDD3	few	TGTGCCTGTGACGCCGGGAGAACTGGGGGATACGGCAGCTCCTGGGACACCCGACAGATGTTTTTC	CACDAGRTGGYGSSWDTRQMFF
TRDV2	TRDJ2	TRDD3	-	TGTGCCTGTGACTGGGGGATGACAGCACAACTCTTCTTT	CACDWGMTAQLFF
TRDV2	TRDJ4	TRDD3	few	TGTGCCTGTGACACCGGTACTGGGGGATACGCTAGACCCCTGATCTTT	CACDTGTGGYARPLIF
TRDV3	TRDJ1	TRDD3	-	TGTGCCTTTACTCTGGGGGCCCGCACCGATAAACTCATCTTT	CAFTLGARTDKLIF
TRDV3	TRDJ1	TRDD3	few	TGTGCCTTTGGTACTGGGGGATACCGGACCGATAAACTCATCTTT	CAFGTGGYRTDKLIF
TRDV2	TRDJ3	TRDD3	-	TGTGCCTGTGACACGGGGGGATACCGCTCCTGGGACACCCGACAGATGTTTTTC	CACDTGGYRSWDTRQMFF
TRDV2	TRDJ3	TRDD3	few	TGTGCCTGTGACATACTGGGGGTCGGCTCCTGGGACACCCGACAGATGTTTTTC	CACDILGVGSWDTRQMFF
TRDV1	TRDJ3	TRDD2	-	TGTGCTCTTGCTTCTGCGGGCCTTCCTACGAGGACACCGCGAAGCTCCTGGGACACCCGACAGATGTTTTTC	CALASAGLPTRTPRSSWDTRQMFF
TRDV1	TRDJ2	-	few	TGTGCTCTTGGGGAACTGGGTCTTCCCCCTAAGAGCTGGGGCGCTTTGACAGCACAACTCTTCTTT	CALGELGLPPKSWGALTAQLFF
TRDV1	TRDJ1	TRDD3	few	TGTGCTCTTTTAACTTCCGACTGGGGGATAAACGATAAACTCATCTTT	CALLTSDWGINDKLIF
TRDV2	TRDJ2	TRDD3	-	TGTGCCTGTGGCACCGTGGGGGATTTTTTGACAGCACAACTCTTCTTT	CACGTVGDFLTAQLFF
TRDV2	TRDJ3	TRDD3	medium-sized	TGTGCCTGTGACAGTACTGGGGGATACTCCTGGGACACCCGACAGATGTTTTTC	CACDSTGGYSWDTRQMFF
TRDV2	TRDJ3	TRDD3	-	TGTGCCTGTGACCCTGTACTGGGGGATACGTCCAGCTCCTGGGACACCCGACAGATGTTTTTC	CACDPVLGDTSSSWDTRQMFF
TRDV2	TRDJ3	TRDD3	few	TGTGCCTGTGACCCCTTGGCGGGGGATACTCGGTCCTGGGACACCCGACAGATGTTTTTC	CACDPLAGDTRSWDTRQMFF
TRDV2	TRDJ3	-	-	TGTGCCTGTGACTGGGGCTCCTGGGACACCCGACAGATGTTTTTC	CACDWGSWDTRQMFF
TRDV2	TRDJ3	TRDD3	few	TGTGCCTGTGACACCATACTGGGGGGTCTTTCACCCTCCTGGGACACCCGACAGATGTTTTTC	CACDTILGGLSPSWDTRQMFF
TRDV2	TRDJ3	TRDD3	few	TGTGCCTGTGTCCGACTGGGGGACCCTAGCTCCTGGGACACCCGACAGATGTTTTTC	CACVRLGDPSSWDTRQMFF
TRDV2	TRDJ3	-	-	TGTGCCTGTGACACCGCTGGGCGCAGCTCCTGGGACACCCGACAGATGTTTTTC	CACDTAGRSSWDTRQMFF
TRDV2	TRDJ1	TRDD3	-	TGTGCCTGTGACACTCTTTTACTGGGGCCTAATCCCTCGGCCGATAAACTCATCTTT	CACDTLLLGPNPSADKLIF
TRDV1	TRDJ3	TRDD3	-	TGTGCTCTTGGGTTACTGGGGGATACCTTCTCCCGGGACACCCGACAGATGTTTTTC	CALGLLGDTFSRDTRQMFF
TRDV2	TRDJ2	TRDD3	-	TGTGCCTGTGACACCGGGGATACTTTGACAGCACAACTCTTCTTT	CACDTGDTLTAQLFF
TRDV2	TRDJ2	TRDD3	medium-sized	TGTGCCTGTGACACACTGGGGGATGGGGCTTTGACAGCACAACTCTTCTTT	CACDTLGDGALTAQLFF
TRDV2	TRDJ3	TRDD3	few	TGTGCCTGTGACACACTGGGGGTAGCCTCCTGGGACACCCGACAGATGTTTTTC	CACDTLGVASWDTRQMFF
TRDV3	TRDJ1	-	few	TGTGCCTTGTGCCTTCTCGGAACCGATAAACTCATCTTT	CALCLLGTDKLIF
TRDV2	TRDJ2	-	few	TGTGCCTGTGACACCCTTGGGGGTTCCCCCCTTTTGACAGCACAACTCTTCTTT	CACDTLGGSPLLTAQLFF
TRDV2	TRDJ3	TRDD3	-	TGTGCCTGTGACGCGACTTGGGGGACTAGCTCCTGGGACACCCGACAGATGTTTTTC	CACDATWGTSSWDTRQMFF
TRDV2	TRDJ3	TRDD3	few	TGTGCCTGTGATCATACTGGGGGCATAGCCTGGGACACCCGACAGATGTTTTTC	CACDHTGGIAWDTRQMFF
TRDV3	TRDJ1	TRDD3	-	TGTGCCTTTCGCGGGATACGCGCCCCATACACCGATAAACTCATCTTT	CAFRGIRAPYTDKLIF
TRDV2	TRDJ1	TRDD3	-	TGTGCCTGTGACACCGTTGGGGGATACACCGATAAACTCATCTTT	CACDTVGGYTDKLIF
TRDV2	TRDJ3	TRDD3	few	TGTGCCTGTGACACCGTACTGGGGGATACGCGTAGCTCCTGGGACACCCGACAGATGTTTTTC	CACDTVLGDTRSSWDTRQMFF